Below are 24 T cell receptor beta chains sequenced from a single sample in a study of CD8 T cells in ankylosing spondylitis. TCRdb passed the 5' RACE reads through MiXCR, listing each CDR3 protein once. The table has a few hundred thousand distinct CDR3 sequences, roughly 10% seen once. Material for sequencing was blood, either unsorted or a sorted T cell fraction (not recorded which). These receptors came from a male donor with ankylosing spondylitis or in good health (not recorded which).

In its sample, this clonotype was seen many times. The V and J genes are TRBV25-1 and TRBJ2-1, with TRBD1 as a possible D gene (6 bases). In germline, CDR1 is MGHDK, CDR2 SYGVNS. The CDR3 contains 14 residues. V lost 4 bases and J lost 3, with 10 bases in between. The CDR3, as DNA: TGTGCCAGCAGTGCAAAGACAGGCTACAATGAGCAGTTCTTC. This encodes CASSAKTGYNEQFF.

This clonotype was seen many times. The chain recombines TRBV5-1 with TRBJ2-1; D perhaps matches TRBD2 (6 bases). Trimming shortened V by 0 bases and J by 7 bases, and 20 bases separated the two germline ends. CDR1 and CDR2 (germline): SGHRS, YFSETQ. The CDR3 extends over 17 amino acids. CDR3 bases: TGCGCCAGCAGCTTGGTCCCCCTCGCGACGGGGGATAATGAGCAGTTCTTC. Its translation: CASSLVPLATGDNEQFF. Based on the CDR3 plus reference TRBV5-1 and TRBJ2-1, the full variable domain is KAGVTQTPRYLIKTRGQQVTLSCSPISGHRSVSWYQQTPGQGLQFLFEYFSETQRNKGNFPGRFSGRQFSNSRSEMNVSTLELGDSALYLCASSLVPLATGDNEQFFGPGTRLTVL.

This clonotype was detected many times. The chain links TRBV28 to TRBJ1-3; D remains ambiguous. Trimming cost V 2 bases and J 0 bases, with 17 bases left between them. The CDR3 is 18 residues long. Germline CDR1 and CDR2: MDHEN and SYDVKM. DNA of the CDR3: TGTGCCAGCAGTTTAGTGGGTTTGGCCCTGGGCTCTGGAAACACCATATATTTT. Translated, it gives CASSLVGLALGSGNTIYF.

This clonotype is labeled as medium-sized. CDR3 sequence reads: CASSLERTGLSRNTGELFF. As DNA, the CDR3 is TGCGCCAGCAGCTTGGAAAGAACCGGACTATCAAGGAACACCGGGGAGCTGTTTTTT. V and J are TRBV5-1 and TRBJ2-2; a possible D gene is TRBD2 (6 bases). The CDR3 runs 19 residues. CDR1 SGHRS and CDR2 YFSETQ come from the germline V gene. The V end lost 0 bases, the J end lost 1 base, and 19 bases lay between the germline ends.

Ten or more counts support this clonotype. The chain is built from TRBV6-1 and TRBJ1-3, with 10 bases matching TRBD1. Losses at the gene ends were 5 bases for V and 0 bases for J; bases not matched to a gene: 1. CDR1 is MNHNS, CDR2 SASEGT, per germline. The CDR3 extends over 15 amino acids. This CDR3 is CASSRTGGSGNTIYF. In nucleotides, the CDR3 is TGTGCCAGCAGTAGGACAGGGGGCTCTGGAAACACCATATATTTT.

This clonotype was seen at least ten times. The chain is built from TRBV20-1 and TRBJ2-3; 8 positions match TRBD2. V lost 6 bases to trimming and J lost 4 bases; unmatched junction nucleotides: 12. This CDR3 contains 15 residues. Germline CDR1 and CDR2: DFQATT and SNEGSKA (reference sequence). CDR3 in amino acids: CSATIYREGPDTQYF. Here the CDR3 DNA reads TGCAGTGCCACTATCTACCGGGAGGGCCCAGATACGCAGTATTTT.

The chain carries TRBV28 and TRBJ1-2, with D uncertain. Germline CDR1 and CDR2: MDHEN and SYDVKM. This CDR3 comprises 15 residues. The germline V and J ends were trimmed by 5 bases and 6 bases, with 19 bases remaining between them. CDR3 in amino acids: CASSRLLMPIDGYTF. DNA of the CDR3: TGTGCCAGCAGTCGATTGCTTATGCCTATTGATGGCTACACCTTC.

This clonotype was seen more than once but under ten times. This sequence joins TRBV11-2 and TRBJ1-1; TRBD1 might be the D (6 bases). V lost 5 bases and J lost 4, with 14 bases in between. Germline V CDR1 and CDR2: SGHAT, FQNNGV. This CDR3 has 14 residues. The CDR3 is CASSQIRGGTEAFF. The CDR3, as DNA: TGTGCCAGCAGCCAGATCCGAGGGGGCACTGAAGCTTTCTTT.

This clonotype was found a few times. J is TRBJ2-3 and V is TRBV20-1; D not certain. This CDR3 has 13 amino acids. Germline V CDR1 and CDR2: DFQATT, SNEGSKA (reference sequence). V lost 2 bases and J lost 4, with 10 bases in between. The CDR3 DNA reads TGCAGTGCTAGACTTCTGGGTGCAGATACGCAGTATTTT. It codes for CSARLLGADTQYF.

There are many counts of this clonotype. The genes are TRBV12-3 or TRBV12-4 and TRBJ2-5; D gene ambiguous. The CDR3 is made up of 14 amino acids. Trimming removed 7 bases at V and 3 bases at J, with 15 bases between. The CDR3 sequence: CASNLPGREETQYF. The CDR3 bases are TGTGCCAGCAACTTACCGGGCCGTGAAGAGACCCAGTACTTC.

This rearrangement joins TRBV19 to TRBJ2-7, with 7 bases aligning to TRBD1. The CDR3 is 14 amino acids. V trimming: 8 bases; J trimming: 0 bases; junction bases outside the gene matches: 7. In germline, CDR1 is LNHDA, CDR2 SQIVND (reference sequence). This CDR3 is CASADRMSSYEQYF. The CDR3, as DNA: TGTGCCAGTGCGGACAGGATGAGCTCCTACGAGCAGTACTTC. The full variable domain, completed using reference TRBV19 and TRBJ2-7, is DGGITQSPKYLFRKEGQNVTLSCEQNLNHDAMYWYRQDPGQGLRLIYYSQIVNDFQKGDIAEGYSVSREKKESFPLTVTSAQKNPTAFYLCASADRMSSYEQYFGPGTRLTVT.

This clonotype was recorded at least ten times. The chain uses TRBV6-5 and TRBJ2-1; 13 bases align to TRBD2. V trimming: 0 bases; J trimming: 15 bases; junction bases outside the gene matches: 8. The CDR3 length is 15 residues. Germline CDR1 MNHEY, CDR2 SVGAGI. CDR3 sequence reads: CASSYSRTSGGLLFF. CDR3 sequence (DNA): TGTGCCAGCAGTTACTCCCGGACTAGCGGGGGTCTGCTGTTCTTC.

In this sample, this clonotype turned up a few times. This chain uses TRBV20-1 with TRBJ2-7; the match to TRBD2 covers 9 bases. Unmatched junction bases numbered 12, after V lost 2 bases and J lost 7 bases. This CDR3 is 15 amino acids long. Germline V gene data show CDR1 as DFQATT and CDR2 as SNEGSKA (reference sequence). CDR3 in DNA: TGCAGTGCTAGAAGGAGGGCAGCGGGAGGAGGTGAGCAGTACTTC. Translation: CSARRRAAGGGEQYF.

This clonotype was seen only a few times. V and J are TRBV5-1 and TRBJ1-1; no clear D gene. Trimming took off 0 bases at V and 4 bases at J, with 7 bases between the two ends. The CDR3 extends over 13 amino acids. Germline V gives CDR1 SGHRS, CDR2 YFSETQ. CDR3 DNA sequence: TGCGCCAGCAGCTTGGCAGTGGGCACTGAAGCTTTCTTT. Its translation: CASSLAVGTEAFF.

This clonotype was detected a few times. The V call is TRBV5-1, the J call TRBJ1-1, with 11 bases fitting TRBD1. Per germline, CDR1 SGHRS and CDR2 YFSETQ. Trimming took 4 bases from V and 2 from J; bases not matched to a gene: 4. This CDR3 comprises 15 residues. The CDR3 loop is CASSTRTGGNTEAFF. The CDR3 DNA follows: TGCGCCAGCAGCACCAGGACAGGGGGCAACACTGAAGCTTTCTTT.

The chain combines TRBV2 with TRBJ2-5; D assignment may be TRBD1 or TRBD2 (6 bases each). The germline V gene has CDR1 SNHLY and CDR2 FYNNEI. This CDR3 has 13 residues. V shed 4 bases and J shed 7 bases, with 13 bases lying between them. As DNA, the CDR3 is TGTGCCAGCAGTGGCGGAGGAGGGGGGACCCAGTACTTC. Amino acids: CASSGGGGGTQYF.

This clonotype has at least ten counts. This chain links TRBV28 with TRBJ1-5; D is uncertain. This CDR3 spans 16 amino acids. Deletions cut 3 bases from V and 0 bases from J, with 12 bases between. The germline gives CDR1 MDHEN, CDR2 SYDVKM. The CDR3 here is CASSFSATYSNQPQHF. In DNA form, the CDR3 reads TGTGCCAGCAGTTTTTCGGCAACCTATAGCAATCAGCCCCAGCATTTT.

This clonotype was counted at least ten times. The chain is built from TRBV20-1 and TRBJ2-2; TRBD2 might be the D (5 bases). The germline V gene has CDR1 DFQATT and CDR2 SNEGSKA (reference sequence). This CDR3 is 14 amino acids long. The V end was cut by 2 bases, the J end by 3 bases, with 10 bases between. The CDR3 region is CSARPGMYTGELFF. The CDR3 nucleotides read TGCAGTGCTAGACCGGGGATGTACACCGGGGAGCTGTTTTTT.

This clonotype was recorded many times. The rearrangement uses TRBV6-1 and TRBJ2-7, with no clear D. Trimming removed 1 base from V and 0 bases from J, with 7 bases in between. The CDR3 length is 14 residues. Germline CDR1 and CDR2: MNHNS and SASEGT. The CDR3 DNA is TGTGCCAGCAGTGAAGTGGCCAACTCCTACGAGCAGTACTTC. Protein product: CASSEVANSYEQYF.

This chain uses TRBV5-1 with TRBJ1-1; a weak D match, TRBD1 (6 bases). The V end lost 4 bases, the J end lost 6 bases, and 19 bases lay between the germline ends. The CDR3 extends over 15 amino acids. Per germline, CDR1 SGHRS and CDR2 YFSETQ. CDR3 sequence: CASSTVQGDRSEAFF. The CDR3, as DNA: TGCGCCAGCAGCACCGTACAGGGCGACAGATCTGAAGCTTTCTTT.

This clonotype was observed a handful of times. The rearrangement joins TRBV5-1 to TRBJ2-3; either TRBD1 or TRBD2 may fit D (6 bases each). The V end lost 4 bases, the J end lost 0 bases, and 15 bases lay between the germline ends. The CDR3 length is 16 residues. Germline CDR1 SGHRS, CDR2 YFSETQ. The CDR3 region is CASSGGLGDSTDTQYF. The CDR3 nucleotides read TGCGCCAGCAGCGGGGGGCTAGGGGATAGCACAGATACGCAGTATTTT.

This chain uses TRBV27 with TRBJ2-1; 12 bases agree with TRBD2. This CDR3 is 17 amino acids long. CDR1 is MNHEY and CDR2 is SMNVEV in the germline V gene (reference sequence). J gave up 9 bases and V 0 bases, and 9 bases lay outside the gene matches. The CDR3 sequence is CASSLSRASGRGSEQFF. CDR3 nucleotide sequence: TGTGCCAGCAGTTTATCTCGGGCTAGCGGGAGGGGTAGTGAGCAGTTCTTC.

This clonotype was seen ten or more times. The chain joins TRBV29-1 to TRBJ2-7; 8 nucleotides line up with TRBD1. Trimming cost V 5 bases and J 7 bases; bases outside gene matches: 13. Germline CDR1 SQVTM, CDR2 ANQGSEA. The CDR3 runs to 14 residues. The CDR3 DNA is TGCAGCGTTCTACCGAGGGACAGGAGAAGAGAGCAGTACTTC. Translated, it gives CSVLPRDRRREQYF.

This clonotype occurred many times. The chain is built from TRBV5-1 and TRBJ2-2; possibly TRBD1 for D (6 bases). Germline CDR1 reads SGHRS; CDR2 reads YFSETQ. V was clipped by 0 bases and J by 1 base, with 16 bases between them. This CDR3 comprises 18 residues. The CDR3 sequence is CASSLDGSRGGNTGELFF. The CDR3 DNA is TGCGCCAGCAGCTTGGATGGGAGTAGAGGGGGGAACACCGGGGAGCTGTTTTTT.